These T cell receptor beta chains were read from a single sample in a study of blood T cell repertoires in COVID-19. Assay: immunoSEQ multiplex PCR; the TCRdb copy retains only in-frame clones and omits some. The data hold fewer than 300,000 clones, with approximately 86% observed a single time. The sequenced sample was peripheral blood. These receptors were collected from a man in his forties who had recovered from COVID-19. Both conserved end residues are part of each CDR3. Each record gives: V gene, CDR3 length, J gene, D gene, clone size, CDR3 protein, CDR3 DNA. A D gene is named only where the DNA matches it firmly. Size is omitted from some rows. Given values are once, few, many or a class for expanded clones.

v_call: TRBV7-2; cdr3_length: 17; j_call: TRBJ1-5; d_call: TRBD1; clone_size: .; cdr3_aa: CASSFRAPGTGSQPQHF; cdr3_nt: TGTGCCAGCAGCTTTCGAGCCCCCGGGACAGGGTCTCAGCCCCAGCATTTT
v_call: TRBV7-2; cdr3_length: 13; j_call: TRBJ2-7; d_call: .; clone_size: .; cdr3_aa: CASSQRVAGAQYF; cdr3_nt: TGTGCCAGCAGCCAAAGAGTGGCGGGGGCGCAGTACTTC
v_call: TRBV19; cdr3_length: 14; j_call: TRBJ2-2; d_call: TRBD1; clone_size: .; cdr3_aa: CASSQLTGAGELFF; cdr3_nt: TGTGCCAGTAGTCAACTTACAGGGGCCGGGGAGCTGTTTTTT
v_call: TRBV12-5; cdr3_length: 14; j_call: TRBJ1-2; d_call: TRBD1; clone_size: .; cdr3_aa: CASGSGDRASGYTF; cdr3_nt: TGTGCTAGTGGTTCGGGGGACAGGGCAAGCGGCTACACCTTC
v_call: TRBV7-6; cdr3_length: 16; j_call: TRBJ2-3; d_call: TRBD2; clone_size: .; cdr3_aa: CASSLAAASGVHTQYF; cdr3_nt: TGTGCCAGCAGCTTGGCGGCGGCTAGCGGGGTACATACGCAGTATTTT
v_call: TRBV6-4; cdr3_length: 15; j_call: TRBJ2-1; d_call: TRBD1; clone_size: .; cdr3_aa: CASSRDRGRLGEQFF; cdr3_nt: TGTGCCAGCAGCCGGGACAGGGGGCGCCTCGGTGAGCAGTTCTTC
v_call: TRBV9; cdr3_length: 14; j_call: TRBJ2-1; d_call: .; clone_size: .; cdr3_aa: CASSATITGIEQFF; cdr3_nt: TGTGCCAGCAGCGCTACTATTACAGGGATTGAGCAGTTCTTC
v_call: TRBV7-9; cdr3_length: 14; j_call: TRBJ2-7; d_call: .; clone_size: .; cdr3_aa: CASSPLGSPYEQYF; cdr3_nt: TGTGCCAGCAGCCCTCTCGGGAGTCCCTACGAGCAGTACTTC
v_call: TRBV6-4; cdr3_length: 13; j_call: TRBJ2-2; d_call: .; clone_size: .; cdr3_aa: CASSARSTGELFF; cdr3_nt: TGTGCCAGCAGTGCTAGGAGCACCGGGGAGCTGTTTTTT
v_call: TRBV19; cdr3_length: 15; j_call: TRBJ1-2; d_call: TRBD1; clone_size: .; cdr3_aa: CASSKPGQSRYGYTF; cdr3_nt: TGTGCCAGTAGTAAACCGGGACAGTCGCGCTATGGCTACACCTTC
v_call: TRBV29-1; cdr3_length: 12; j_call: TRBJ2-1; d_call: .; clone_size: .; cdr3_aa: CSVAKAGNEQFF; cdr3_nt: TGCAGCGTTGCCAAGGCCGGGAATGAGCAGTTCTTC
v_call: TRBV5-1; cdr3_length: 12; j_call: TRBJ2-1; d_call: .; clone_size: .; cdr3_aa: CASRRDYNEQFF; cdr3_nt: TGCGCCAGCAGACGGGATTACAATGAGCAGTTCTTC
v_call: TRBV7-3; cdr3_length: 13; j_call: TRBJ2-1; d_call: .; clone_size: .; cdr3_aa: CASSGQMGNEQFF; cdr3_nt: TGTGCCAGCTCTGGACAAATGGGGAATGAGCAGTTCTTC
v_call: TRBV2; cdr3_length: 14; j_call: TRBJ2-5; d_call: .; clone_size: once; cdr3_aa: CASSHRVEPETQYF; cdr3_nt: TGTGCCAGCAGCCACAGGGTAGAGCCAGAGACCCAGTACTTC
v_call: TRBV5-1; cdr3_length: 16; j_call: TRBJ2-7; d_call: .; clone_size: few; cdr3_aa: CASSLRGGPSSYEQYF; cdr3_nt: TGCGCCAGCAGCTTGAGGGGCGGACCCAGCTCCTACGAGCAGTACTTC
v_call: TRBV6-1; cdr3_length: 17; j_call: TRBJ2-2; d_call: TRBD1; clone_size: .; cdr3_aa: CASSEALRGWKTGELFF; cdr3_nt: TGTGCCAGCAGTGAAGCGCTCAGGGGGTGGAAGACCGGGGAGCTGTTTTTT
v_call: TRBV7-2; cdr3_length: 15; j_call: TRBJ1-1; d_call: .; clone_size: .; cdr3_aa: CASSLPAGPYTEAFF; cdr3_nt: TGTGCCAGCAGCCTTCCGGCAGGGCCCTACACTGAAGCTTTCTTT
v_call: TRBV27; cdr3_length: 15; j_call: TRBJ2-7; d_call: TRBD1; clone_size: .; cdr3_aa: CASRISWDRAGEQYF; cdr3_nt: TGTGCCAGCCGTATCAGTTGGGACAGGGCAGGAGAGCAGTACTTC
v_call: TRBV6-5; cdr3_length: 13; j_call: TRBJ2-2; d_call: .; clone_size: once; cdr3_aa: CASQGWATGELFF; cdr3_nt: TGTGCCAGCCAGGGGTGGGCCACCGGGGAGCTGTTTTTT
v_call: TRBV7-8; cdr3_length: 16; j_call: TRBJ2-7; d_call: TRBD2; clone_size: .; cdr3_aa: CASSRRLAGPDYEQYF; cdr3_nt: TGTGCCAGCAGCAGAAGACTAGCGGGGCCGGATTACGAGCAGTACTTC
v_call: TRBV15; cdr3_length: 13; j_call: TRBJ1-2; d_call: .; clone_size: .; cdr3_aa: CATSREWGEGYTF; cdr3_nt: TGTGCCACCAGCAGAGAGTGGGGGGAGGGCTACACCTTC
v_call: TRBV7-9; cdr3_length: 17; j_call: TRBJ1-6; d_call: .; clone_size: .; cdr3_aa: CASSKPGVPAGNSPLHF; cdr3_nt: TGTGCCAGCAGCAAACCCGGGGTTCCCGCCGGGAATTCACCCCTCCACTTT
v_call: TRBV5-6; cdr3_length: 15; j_call: TRBJ2-5; d_call: TRBD2; clone_size: .; cdr3_aa: CASSPLAGGWETQYF; cdr3_nt: TGTGCCAGCAGCCCCCTAGCGGGGGGATGGGAGACCCAGTACTTC
v_call: TRBV7-2; cdr3_length: 15; j_call: TRBJ1-2; d_call: .; clone_size: .; cdr3_aa: CASTLGGPDNYGYTF; cdr3_nt: TGTGCCAGCACCCTCGGGGGGCCGGATAACTATGGCTACACCTTC
v_call: TRBV28; cdr3_length: 14; j_call: TRBJ2-7; d_call: .; clone_size: .; cdr3_aa: CASSVRGAPYEQYF; cdr3_nt: TGTGCCAGCAGCGTCAGGGGGGCCCCCTACGAGCAGTACTTC
v_call: TRBV3-1/TRBV3-2; cdr3_length: 15; j_call: TRBJ2-1; d_call: .; clone_size: .; cdr3_aa: CASSRAEGTATGQFF; cdr3_nt: TGTGCCAGCAGCCGTGCGGAGGGGACAGCTACGGGCCAGTTCTTC
v_call: TRBV6-6; cdr3_length: 16; j_call: TRBJ2-2; d_call: TRBD2; clone_size: .; cdr3_aa: CASSFRTSANTGELFF; cdr3_nt: TGTGCCAGCAGCTTTAGGACTAGCGCGAACACCGGGGAGCTGTTTTTT
v_call: TRBV9; cdr3_length: 15; j_call: TRBJ1-2; d_call: TRBD1; clone_size: .; cdr3_aa: CASSAPRDRPWGYTF; cdr3_nt: TGTGCCAGCAGCGCCCCCCGGGACAGGCCCTGGGGCTACACCTTC
v_call: TRBV6-5; cdr3_length: 16; j_call: TRBJ2-7; d_call: TRBD2; clone_size: few; cdr3_aa: CASSYETSGGINEQYF; cdr3_nt: TGTGCCAGCAGTTACGAAACTAGCGGGGGGATAAACGAGCAGTACTTC
v_call: TRBV19; cdr3_length: 19; j_call: TRBJ2-3; d_call: TRBD2; clone_size: .; cdr3_aa: CASSLRTSGRVSSTDTQYF; cdr3_nt: TGTGCCAGTAGCCTCCGGACTAGCGGGAGAGTCTCTAGCACAGATACGCAGTATTTT
v_call: TRBV15; cdr3_length: 13; j_call: TRBJ2-3; d_call: TRBD2; clone_size: many; cdr3_aa: CATSRAGTSGAYF; cdr3_nt: TGTGCCACCAGCAGAGCCGGGACTAGCGGCGCGTATTTT
v_call: TRBV4-2; cdr3_length: 15; j_call: TRBJ1-2; d_call: TRBD1; clone_size: few; cdr3_aa: CASSRDDRGKNGYTF; cdr3_nt: TGTGCCAGCAGCCGAGATGACAGGGGGAAGAATGGCTACACCTTC
v_call: TRBV7-9; cdr3_length: 16; j_call: TRBJ2-5; d_call: TRBD2; clone_size: .; cdr3_aa: CASSPQGLAVQETQYF; cdr3_nt: TGTGCCAGCAGCCCTCAGGGACTAGCGGTCCAAGAGACCCAGTACTTC
v_call: TRBV5-1; cdr3_length: 17; j_call: TRBJ2-5; d_call: .; clone_size: .; cdr3_aa: CASSLVGLLGGQETQYF; cdr3_nt: TGCGCCAGCAGCTTGGTGGGCCTATTAGGGGGCCAAGAGACCCAGTACTTC
v_call: TRBV18; cdr3_length: 14; j_call: TRBJ1-1; d_call: TRBD1; clone_size: .; cdr3_aa: CASSRTTGGTEAFF; cdr3_nt: TGTGCCAGCTCACGTACAACAGGGGGCACTGAAGCTTTCTTT
v_call: TRBV15; cdr3_length: 17; j_call: TRBJ2-1; d_call: TRBD2; clone_size: .; cdr3_aa: CATSRARGGSSYNEQFF; cdr3_nt: TGTGCCACCAGCAGGGCTAGGGGAGGGAGCTCCTACAATGAGCAGTTCTTC
v_call: TRBV6-2/TRBV6-3; cdr3_length: 17; j_call: TRBJ2-1; d_call: .; clone_size: .; cdr3_aa: CASSYSKLVVERNEQFF; cdr3_nt: TGTGCCAGCAGTTATTCTAAGCTAGTCGTGGAAAGGAATGAGCAGTTCTTC
v_call: TRBV5-1; cdr3_length: 14; j_call: TRBJ1-1; d_call: .; clone_size: .; cdr3_aa: CASTTIPGNTEAFF; cdr3_nt: TGCGCCAGCACCACAATACCGGGTAACACTGAAGCTTTCTTT
v_call: TRBV24-1; cdr3_length: 16; j_call: TRBJ2-3; d_call: TRBD2; clone_size: .; cdr3_aa: CATSETLAGGADTQYF; cdr3_nt: TGTGCCACCAGTGAAACCCTAGCGGGAGGAGCGGATACGCAGTATTTT
v_call: TRBV2; cdr3_length: 15; j_call: TRBJ2-3; d_call: .; clone_size: .; cdr3_aa: CAGRLWGLGTDTQYF; cdr3_nt: TGTGCCGGGAGGCTTTGGGGGTTGGGCACAGATACGCAGTATTTT
v_call: TRBV7-6; cdr3_length: 13; j_call: TRBJ2-1; d_call: TRBD2; clone_size: once; cdr3_aa: CASSRGTSSEQFF; cdr3_nt: TGTGCCAGCAGCCGAGGGACTAGCAGTGAGCAGTTCTTC
v_call: TRBV9; cdr3_length: 17; j_call: TRBJ1-2; d_call: .; clone_size: .; cdr3_aa: CASTQTAGIPLNYGYTF; cdr3_nt: TGTGCCAGCACCCAGACAGCAGGGATCCCCCTTAACTATGGCTACACCTTC
v_call: TRBV19; cdr3_length: 11; j_call: TRBJ1-2; d_call: .; clone_size: .; cdr3_aa: CASSIGYGYTF; cdr3_nt: TGTGCCAGTAGTATCGGGTATGGCTACACCTTC
v_call: TRBV3-1/TRBV3-2; cdr3_length: 16; j_call: TRBJ2-5; d_call: .; clone_size: .; cdr3_aa: CASSHSLSGNQETQYF; cdr3_nt: TGTGCCAGCAGCCATTCCCTTAGCGGTAACCAAGAGACCCAGTACTTC
v_call: TRBV6-2/TRBV6-3; cdr3_length: 14; j_call: TRBJ2-2; d_call: TRBD2; clone_size: .; cdr3_aa: CASSPRLATGELFF; cdr3_nt: TGTGCCAGCAGTCCCCGACTAGCAACCGGGGAGCTGTTTTTT
v_call: TRBV5-4; cdr3_length: 14; j_call: TRBJ1-2; d_call: .; clone_size: .; cdr3_aa: CASSLAGVSYGYTF; cdr3_nt: TGTGCCAGCAGCTTGGCCGGGGTATCCTATGGCTACACCTTC
v_call: TRBV27; cdr3_length: 15; j_call: TRBJ2-7; d_call: .; clone_size: .; cdr3_aa: CASSLVRKPVSEQYF; cdr3_nt: TGTGCCAGCAGTTTAGTTCGTAAGCCCGTGTCCGAGCAGTACTTC
v_call: TRBV19; cdr3_length: 14; j_call: TRBJ2-3; d_call: .; clone_size: .; cdr3_aa: CASSTSGATDTQYF; cdr3_nt: TGTGCCAGTAGTACCAGCGGAGCCACAGATACGCAGTATTTT
v_call: TRBV3-1/TRBV3-2; cdr3_length: 14; j_call: TRBJ2-1; d_call: TRBD2; clone_size: .; cdr3_aa: CASSPGLVYNEQFF; cdr3_nt: TGTGCCAGCAGCCCGGGACTAGTATACAATGAGCAGTTCTTC